Given below is one T cell receptor (beta chain) in context. Sequenced by immunoSEQ multiplex PCR; TCRdb stores in-frame clones only, minus some. Altogether approximately 380,000 clones are present, 85% being singletons, with the ten largest covering roughly 3.7%. Looked up from germline, CDR1 is SQVTM and CDR2 is ANQGSEA. Trimming removed 2 bases from V and 1 base from J, with 5 bases in between. The CDR3 spans 12 residues. The entry originates in a study of blood T cell repertoires in COVID-19. V and J are TRBV29-1 and TRBJ2-5, with D tentatively TRBD1 (5 bases). The TCR was taken from a woman between 18 and 30 years old with acute or convalescent COVID-19. Sequencing was performed on peripheral blood. CDR3 in DNA: TGCAGCGTTGAAAGGGGCCAAGAGACCCAGTACTTC. Translation: CSVERGQETQYF.